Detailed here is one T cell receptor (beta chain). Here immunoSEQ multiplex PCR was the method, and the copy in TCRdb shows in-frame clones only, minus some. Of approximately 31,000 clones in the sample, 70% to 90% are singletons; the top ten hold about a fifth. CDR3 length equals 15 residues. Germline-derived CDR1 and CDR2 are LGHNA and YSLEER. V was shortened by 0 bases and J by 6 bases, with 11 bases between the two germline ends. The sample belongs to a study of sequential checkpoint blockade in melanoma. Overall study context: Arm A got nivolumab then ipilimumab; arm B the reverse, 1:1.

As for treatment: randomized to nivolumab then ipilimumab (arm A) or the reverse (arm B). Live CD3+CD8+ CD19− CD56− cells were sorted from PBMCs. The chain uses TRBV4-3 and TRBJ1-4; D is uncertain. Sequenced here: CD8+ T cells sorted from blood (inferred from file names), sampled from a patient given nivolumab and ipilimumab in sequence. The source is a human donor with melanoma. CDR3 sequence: CASSQEEVLYEKLFF. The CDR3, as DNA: TGCGCCAGCAGCCAAGAGGAGGTTTTGTATGAAAAACTGTTTTTT.